The rows below give T cell receptor beta chains drawn from one sample of a study of shared clonotypes between healthy human individuals. The table came from immunoSEQ multiplex PCR; TCRdb's copy has only in-frame clones and leaves some out. The data show approximately 740,000 clones, with approximately 92% seen just once and less than 25% held by the top ten. The sample taken for sequencing was naive CD8+ T cells sorted from blood. The receptors stem from a young man in good health. The CDR3 runs from the conserved cysteine through the conserved F or W. A D gene is named only where the DNA matches it firmly. Size is omitted from some rows. Given values are once, few, many or a class for expanded clones.

d_gene	abundance	j_gene	v_gene	CDR3nt	CDR3aa
TRBD2	NA	TRBJ2-1	TRBV27	TGTGCCAGCAGTCCATCTCCCCAGCGGGGATACAATGAGCAGTTCTTC	CASSPSPQRGYNEQFF
TRBD1	NA	TRBJ2-7	TRBV7-2	TGTGCCAGCAGCACTAGAGGGCGGGACAGGGGATTCACCTACGAGCAGTACTTC	CASSTRGRDRGFTYEQYF
NA	NA	TRBJ2-3	TRBV7-9	TGTGCCAGCAGCTTCGGGCCTTTTATAGAGGGGAGCACAGATACGCAGTATTTT	CASSFGPFIEGSTDTQYF
NA	NA	TRBJ2-7	TRBV18	TGTGCCAGCTCACCCTTGGACAGCGGGACCTACGAGCAGTACTTC	CASSPLDSGTYEQYF
TRBD1	NA	TRBJ2-1	TRBV27	TGTGCCAGCGGGCACAGGGGGAGTCAGGATGAGCAGTTCTTC	CASGHRGSQDEQFF
TRBD2	NA	TRBJ2-7	TRBV27	TGTGCCAGCAGTAGAGGGACTAGCGGGAGCGGCGAGCAGTACTTC	CASSRGTSGSGEQYF
NA	once	TRBJ2-7	TRBV7-9	TGTGCCAGCAGCTTATTTGGAGGGAACCACGAGCAGTACTTC	CASSLFGGNHEQYF
NA	once	TRBJ2-4	TRBV14	TGTGCCAGCACCAGGGTTTTGTGCATTCAGTACTTC	CASTRVLCIQYF
NA	once	TRBJ2-1	TRBV13	TGTGCCAGCAGCTTAGGTCGCAGAACTACTGAGCAGTTCTTC	CASSLGRRTTEQFF
NA	NA	TRBJ2-7	TRBV27	TGTGCCAGCAGTATGAGCGGGCACCCCTACGAGCAGTACTTC	CASSMSGHPYEQYF
NA	once	TRBJ1-1	TRBV27	TGTGCCAGCAGGCGAAACAGGGTAGGGGGTACTGAAGCTTTCTTT	CASRRNRVGGTEAFF
TRBD2	NA	TRBJ2-5	TRBV9	TGTGCCAGCAGCCAGGGACTAGCGGGACGTCAAGAGACCCAGTACTTC	CASSQGLAGRQETQYF
TRBD1	NA	TRBJ1-5	TRBV4-1	TGCGCCAGCAGCTGGGGACAGGGAGATCATCCCCAGCATTTT	CASSWGQGDHPQHF
NA	NA	TRBJ2-5	TRBV25-1	TGTGCCAGCAGTGAATGGTCCTCTCGAGGGACCCAAGAGACCCAGTACTTC	CASSEWSSRGTQETQYF
NA	NA	TRBJ2-7	TRBV7-6	TGTGCCAGCAGCTCGGCGGGAAGTGGAAACGAGCAGTACTTC	CASSSAGSGNEQYF
NA	once	TRBJ1-5	TRBV6-5	TGTGCCAGCAGTTACAGGGCAGGAAATCAGCCCCAGCATTTT	CASSYRAGNQPQHF
TRBD1	NA	TRBJ1-1	TRBV9	TGTGCCAGCAGCATCTACAGGGGACCGGGGACTGAAGCTTTCTTT	CASSIYRGPGTEAFF
NA	NA	TRBJ2-7	TRBV6-1	TGTGCCAGCAGTGGGGGCCGAATCCCCTACGAGCAGTACTTC	CASSGGRIPYEQYF
TRBD1	once	TRBJ2-3	TRBV6-5	TGTGCCAGCCAACAGGGGTTCACAGATACGCAGTATTTT	CASQQGFTDTQYF
NA	NA	TRBJ2-7	TRBV29-1	TGCAGCGTTTCGAGGGGTTCGGCTACCTACGAGCAGTACTTC	CSVSRGSATYEQYF
TRBD2	few	TRBJ2-7	TRBV28	TGTGCCAGCAGCCAGGGACTAGCGGCCTACGAGCAGTACTTC	CASSQGLAAYEQYF
NA	NA	TRBJ2-1	TRBV9	TGTGCCAGCAGCGTACCGGGTTTGGGGGCCAACAATGAGCAGTTCTTC	CASSVPGLGANNEQFF
TRBD2	NA	TRBJ2-2	TRBV7-9	TGTGCCAGCAGCCCCCCTGGGGGGGGAGCCTCCGGGGAGCTGTTTTTT	CASSPPGGGASGELFF
NA	NA	TRBJ2-7	TRBV7-9	TGTGCCACCGCCGGCGGCGTCTCCTACGAGCAGTACTTC	CATAGGVSYEQYF
NA	NA	TRBJ2-6	TRBV27	TGTGCCAGCCGTGACTCTGGGGCCAACGTCCTGACTTTC	CASRDSGANVLTF
NA	NA	TRBJ2-5	TRBV5-4	TGTGCCAGCAGCTTTGGGCCAGGAGAGACCCAGTACTTC	CASSFGPGETQYF
TRBD1	NA	TRBJ2-1	TRBV29-1	TGCAGCTTCCGAACTAGGGGGCGAGCGAATGAGCAGTTCTTC	CSFRTRGRANEQFF
NA	NA	TRBJ2-7	TRBV6-6	TGTGCCAGCAGCCCCGGGCTTTACGAGCAGTACTTC	CASSPGLYEQYF
TRBD2	NA	TRBJ2-5	TRBV18	TGTGCCAGCTCACAGCCGACTAGCGGGGTCCCGCCGGAAGAGACCCAGTACTTC	CASSQPTSGVPPEETQYF
TRBD1	NA	TRBJ2-5	TRBV28	TGTGCCAGCAGTTTACTCCTAAGGGACAGACGACAAGAGACCCAGTACTTC	CASSLLLRDRRQETQYF
TRBD1	NA	TRBJ2-2	TRBV30	TGTGCCTGGAGTGCCTCGATTAATGGACAGGGGCTCACCGGGGAGCTGTTTTTT	CAWSASINGQGLTGELFF
NA	NA	TRBJ2-7	TRBV27	TGTGCCAGCAGTTTATCAAGAGGGAGTCCCAACGAGCAGTACTTC	CASSLSRGSPNEQYF
NA	NA	TRBJ2-3	TRBV5-1	TGCGCCAGCAGCTTGGGCCATGGCGGATCTAGCACAGATACGCAGTATTTT	CASSLGHGGSSTDTQYF
NA	NA	TRBJ2-6	TRBV19	TGTGCCAGTAGTACCAGGGTGGCTGGGGCCAACGTCCTGACTTTC	CASSTRVAGANVLTF
NA	NA	TRBJ2-7	TRBV14	TGTGCCAGCAGCCAGGGGGCTTTTCCCATTTACGAGCAGTACTTC	CASSQGAFPIYEQYF
TRBD1	NA	TRBJ2-7	TRBV5-6	TGTGCCAGCAGCCGGACAGGCGTAAGCTCCTACGAGCAGTACTTC	CASSRTGVSSYEQYF
TRBD2	NA	TRBJ2-7	TRBV9	TGTGCCAGCAACCGGGGGGACCAGGCCGAGCAGTACTTC	CASNRGDQAEQYF
TRBD2	NA	TRBJ2-7	TRBV2	TGTGCCAGCAGTGAAAGTCGGGAGGACCTGAACGAGCAGTACTTC	CASSESREDLNEQYF
TRBD1	NA	TRBJ1-1	TRBV5-1	TGCGCCAGCAGCCCCGGGACAGCCAAACTATTTGGGAACACTGAAGCTTTCTTT	CASSPGTAKLFGNTEAFF
TRBD2	NA	TRBJ2-1	TRBV4-1	TGCGCCAGCAGCCAAAGGCCCCCGGCGGGAGTTAACAATGAGCAGTTCTTC	CASSQRPPAGVNNEQFF
NA	NA	TRBJ2-7	TRBV5-6	TGTGCCAGCAGCTTGGCCTACGAGCAGTACTTC	CASSLAYEQYF
TRBD1	NA	TRBJ1-2	TRBV7-9	TGTGCCAGCAGCCTGATGGGACAGGGGTATAAGAATAACTATGGCTACACCTTC	CASSLMGQGYKNNYGYTF
TRBD2	NA	TRBJ2-3	TRBV4-1	TGCGCCAGCAGCCAAACGGGGGGACTTCTTACAGATACGCAGTATTTT	CASSQTGGLLTDTQYF
TRBD2	NA	TRBJ2-3	TRBV19	TGTGCCAGTAGTATGGTCCTACTAGCGACAAAGACTAGCACAGATACGCAGTATTTT	CASSMVLLATKTSTDTQYF
NA	NA	TRBJ1-1	TRBV28	TGTGCCAGCAGCCTCAGGGATCAAGACATCCTGGACACTGAAGCTTTCTTT	CASSLRDQDILDTEAFF
NA	few	TRBJ2-1	TRBV7-3	TGTGCCAGCAGCCCAGAAAGGGAAGGTTCGCATGAGCAGTTCTTC	CASSPEREGSHEQFF